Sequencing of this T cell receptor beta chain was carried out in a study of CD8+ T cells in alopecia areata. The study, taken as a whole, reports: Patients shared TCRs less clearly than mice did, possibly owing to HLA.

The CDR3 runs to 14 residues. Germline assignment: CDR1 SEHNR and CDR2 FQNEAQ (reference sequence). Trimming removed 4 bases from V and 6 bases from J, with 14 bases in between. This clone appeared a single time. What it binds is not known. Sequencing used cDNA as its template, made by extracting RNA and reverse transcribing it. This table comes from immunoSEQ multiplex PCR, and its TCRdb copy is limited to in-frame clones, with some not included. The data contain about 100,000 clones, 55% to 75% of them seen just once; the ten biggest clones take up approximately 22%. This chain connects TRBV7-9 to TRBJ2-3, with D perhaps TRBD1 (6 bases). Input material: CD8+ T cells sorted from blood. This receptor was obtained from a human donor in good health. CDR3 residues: CASSSEGQSDTQYF. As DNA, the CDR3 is TGTGCCAGCAGCTCAGAAGGACAGAGCGATACGCAGTATTTT. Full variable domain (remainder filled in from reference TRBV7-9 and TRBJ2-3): DTGVSQNPRHKITKRGQNVTFRCDPISEHNRLYWYRQTLGQGPEFLTYFQNEAQLEKSRLLSDRFSAERPKGSFSTLEIQRTEQGDSAMYLCASSSEGQSDTQYFGPGTRLTVL.